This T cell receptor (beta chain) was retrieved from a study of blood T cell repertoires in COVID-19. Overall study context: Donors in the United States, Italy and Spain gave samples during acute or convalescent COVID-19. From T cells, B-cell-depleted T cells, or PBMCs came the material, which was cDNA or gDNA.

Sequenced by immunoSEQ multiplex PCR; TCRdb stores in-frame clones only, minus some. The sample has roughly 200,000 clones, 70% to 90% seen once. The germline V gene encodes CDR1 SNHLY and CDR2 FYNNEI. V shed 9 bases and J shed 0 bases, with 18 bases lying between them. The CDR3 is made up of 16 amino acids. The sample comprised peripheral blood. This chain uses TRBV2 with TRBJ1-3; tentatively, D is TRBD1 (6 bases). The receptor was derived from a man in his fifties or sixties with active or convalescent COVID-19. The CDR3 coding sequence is TGTGCCAGTCAACCGGGACACTCCAGCTCTGGAAACACCATATATTTT. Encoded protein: CASQPGHSSSGNTIYF.